Below are 20 T cell receptor beta chains sequenced from a single sample in a study of blood T cell repertoires in COVID-19. The method was immunoSEQ multiplex PCR; TCRdb's version includes in-frame clones alone and lacks a portion of them. This sample has around 200,000 clones, with around 89% found just once. The sequencing sample was made of PBMCs or T cells enriched from blood (not recorded which). Receptor source: a man aged 30-40 years who had recovered from COVID-19.

The chain joins TRBV19 to TRBJ2-2, with no clear D. There are 14 residues in the CDR3. Between the trimmed V and J ends, which lost 6 bases and 1 base, there was a span of 9 bases. Germline loops: CDR1 LNHDA, CDR2 SQIVND (reference sequence). The chain's CDR3 is CASRSAGNTGELFF. In DNA form, the CDR3 reads TGTGCCAGTAGGTCGGCAGGGAACACCGGGGAGCTGTTTTTT.

This chain connects TRBV23-1 to TRBJ1-4; D is undetermined. TRBV23-1 is known as an ORF, though its function is uncertain. This CDR3 contains 15 residues. The V end lost 3 bases, the J end lost 1 base, and 9 bases lay between the germline ends. The CDR3 DNA reads as TGCGCCAGCAGTCAGGGAGGTGTAACTAATGAAAAACTGTTTTTT. Amino acids: CASSQGGVTNEKLFF.

Ten or more counts support this clone. CDR3 loop: CASSQDVGTGSAEAFF. DNA of the CDR3: TGCGCCAGCAGCCAAGATGTGGGGACAGGGAGCGCTGAAGCTTTCTTT. The V call is TRBV4-3, the J call TRBJ1-1; 9 nucleotides align to TRBD1. The CDR3 loop spans 16 amino acids. J gave up 6 bases and V 0 bases, and 8 bases lay outside the gene matches. Germline CDR1 reads LGHNA; CDR2 reads YSLEER.

The V gene is TRBV5-1, the J gene TRBJ2-7; TRBD2 is a possible D gene (5 bases). Germline V CDR1 and CDR2: SGHRS, YFSETQ. The CDR3 is 15 amino acids. Trimming pared 3 bases from V and 2 bases from J, leaving 15 bases between. CDR3 protein: CASSSSVSATYEQYF. In nucleotides, the CDR3 is TGCGCCAGCAGCTCGAGCGTTAGCGCGACCTACGAGCAGTACTTC.

The V and J genes are TRBV19 and TRBJ1-6; no definite D call. Trimming shortened V by 3 bases and J by 5 bases, and 11 bases separated the two germline ends. In germline, CDR1 is LNHDA, CDR2 SQIVND (reference sequence). The CDR3 extends over 15 amino acids. This CDR3 reads CASSIRPGNNSPLHF. CDR3 bases: TGTGCCAGTAGTATTCGGCCCGGGAATAATTCACCCCTCCACTTT. Full variable domain (remainder filled in from reference TRBV19 and TRBJ1-6): DGGITQSPKYLFRKEGQNVTLSCEQNLNHDAMYWYRQDPGQGLRLIYYSQIVNDFQKGDIAEGYSVSREKKESFPLTVTSAQKNPTAFYLCASSIRPGNNSPLHFGNGTRLTVT.

This chain links TRBV5-1 with TRBJ2-7, with 7 bases aligning to TRBD2. The V and J ends lost 1 base and 0 bases, in that order; junction bases with no gene match: 1. CDR1 is SGHRS, CDR2 YFSETQ, per germline. This CDR3 has 14 amino acids. The CDR3 DNA reads TGCGCCAGCAGCTTGCCGGGAGGCTCCTACGAGCAGTACTTC. Encoded protein: CASSLPGGSYEQYF.

With regard to this clone: One base away lies a much larger clone, so this may be a sequencing read error. J is TRBJ2-7 and V is TRBV28, with 11 bases fitting TRBD1. The ends lost 4 bases at V and 3 bases at J; junction bases unmatched: 5. Germline V lookup: CDR1 MDHEN, CDR2 SYDVKM. The CDR3 runs to 15 residues. The CDR3 nucleotides read TGTGCCAGCAGTTCCTCCGGGACAGGGGGCTACGAGCAGTACTTC. Protein product: CASSSSGTGGYEQYF. Variable domain in full (rest from reference TRBV28 and TRBJ2-7): DVKVTQSSRYLVKRTGEKVFLECVQDMDHENMFWYRQDPGLGLRLIYFSYDVKMKEKGDIPEGYSVSREKKERFSLILESASTNQTSMYLCASSSSGTGGYEQYFGPGTRLTVT.

This sequence joins TRBV3-1 (or the pseudogene TRBV3-2) and TRBJ2-7; D gene unclear. Per germline, CDR1 LGHDT and CDR2 YNNKEL (reference sequence). The CDR3 is 12 amino acids. V gave up 1 base and J gave up 3 bases, with 4 bases separating them. The CDR3 sequence is CASSQANYEQYF. For the CDR3, the DNA is TGTGCCAGCAGCCAAGCCAACTACGAGCAGTACTTC.

Turning to this clone: This CDR3 fails to terminate in the conserved phenylalanine or tryptophan, so it likely reflects a read error. It is unclear where the CDR3 begins or ends on the DNA, so no DNA is shown, and the CDR3 is as TCRdb lists it. The rearrangement uses TRBV7-9 and TRBJ1-2; the listed D gene, TRBD1, was not tested against the DNA. The CDR3 adds up to 11 amino acids, both ends counted. Per germline, CDR1 SEHNR and CDR2 FQNEAQ (reference sequence). The CDR3 is CASSLEDKREV.

The rearrangement joins TRBV5-8 to TRBJ2-5; 11 bases agree with TRBD1. After removal of 2 bases from V and 4 bases from J, the junction contained 1 base not matched to a gene. The CDR3 spans 14 residues. Germline-derived CDR1 and CDR2 are SGHTS and YDEGEE. The CDR3 DNA reads as TGTGCCAGCAGCTTCGGGACAGGGGGAGAGACCCAGTACTTC. It encodes CASSFGTGGETQYF.

This chain uses TRBV6-1 with TRBJ2-2; D is uncertain. With 1 base removed from V and 1 base from J, the gap between germline ends came to 10 bases. The CDR3 extends over 16 amino acids. Germline V CDR1 and CDR2: MNHNS, SASEGT. Written as DNA, the CDR3 is TGTGCCAGCAGTGAAGGGGTACAGTTGAACACCGGGGAGCTGTTTTTT. Amino acids: CASSEGVQLNTGELFF.

This chain uses TRBV6-5 with TRBJ1-3; TRBD1 aligns across 7 bases. V was clipped by 3 bases and J by 6 bases; unmatched bases: 5. Germline V gene sequence: CDR1 MNHEY, CDR2 SVGAGI. CDR3 length: 14 amino acids. Here the CDR3 DNA reads TGTGCCAGCAGTTATGGGCAGGGGGAAAACACCATATATTTT. Encoded protein: CASSYGQGENTIYF.

This chain connects TRBV30 to TRBJ1-1; D uncertain. Deletions cut 5 bases from V and 3 bases from J, with 7 bases between. CDR3 length equals 11 residues. Looked up from germline, CDR1 is GTSNPN and CDR2 is SVGIG (reference sequence). CDR3: CAWDGYTEAFF. The CDR3 region has the DNA TGTGCCTGGGACGGTTACACTGAAGCTTTCTTT.

The rearrangement uses TRBV9 and TRBJ2-3; TRBD2 matches 13 bases. Germline CDR1 is SGDLS and CDR2 is YYNGEE. With V trimmed by 4 bases and J by 4 bases, 15 bases remained unmatched. This CDR3 has 19 residues. The CDR3 region is CASSNPTSGGPVLPDTQYF. The CDR3 DNA reads as TGTGCCAGCAGCAACCCGACTAGCGGGGGGCCTGTACTCCCAGATACGCAGTATTTT. Supplemented by reference TRBV9 and TRBJ2-3, the full variable domain reads DSGVTQTPKHLITATGQRVTLRCSPRSGDLSVYWYQQSLDQGLQFLIQYYNGEERAKGNILERFSAQQFPDLHSELNLSSLELGDSALYFCASSNPTSGGPVLPDTQYFGPGTRLTVL.

CDR3: CASSPAEGNEQFF. The CDR3 DNA sequence: TGTGCCAGCAGCCCAGCGGAGGGCAATGAGCAGTTCTTC. This chain connects TRBV12-3 or TRBV12-4 to TRBJ2-1; the D gene is possibly TRBD2 (6 bases). The CDR3 length is 13 residues. Between the trimmed V and J ends, which lost 6 bases and 6 bases, there was a span of 12 bases.

This chain links TRBV6-1 with TRBJ1-2; the match to TRBD1 covers 7 bases. From germline, CDR1 is MNHNS and CDR2 SASEGT. This CDR3 spans 16 amino acids. J gave up 8 bases and V 1 base, and 13 bases lay outside the gene matches. The CDR3 loop is CASSEVFFEGARGYTF. The CDR3 nucleotides are TGTGCCAGCAGTGAAGTATTCTTTGAGGGGGCGCGGGGCTACACCTTC.

V and J are TRBV15 and TRBJ2-4; D unresolved. The CDR3 has 15 residues. V shed 4 bases and J shed 0 bases, with 10 bases lying between them. CDR1 and CDR2 (germline): LNHNV, YYDKDF (reference sequence). The CDR3 coding sequence is TGTGCCACCAGCACAGACCGACTAGCCAAAAACATTCAGTACTTC. Translation: CATSTDRLAKNIQYF.

The chain links TRBV30 to TRBJ1-2; TRBD1 matches 8 bases. The length of the CDR3 is 14 residues. The junction had 8 bases not matched to a gene; V was cut back by 0 bases and J by 8 bases. CDR1 and CDR2 (germline): GTSNPN, SVGIG (reference sequence). The CDR3 DNA is TGTGCCTGGAGTGTACTAGGACAGGGAAGCGGCTACACCTTC. This translates into CAWSVLGQGSGYTF.

The V and J genes are TRBV6-1 and TRBJ2-1; D not resolved. Germline-derived CDR1 and CDR2 are MNHNS and SASEGT. V was clipped by 3 bases and J by 2 bases, with 8 bases between them. CDR3 size: 14 residues. This CDR3 reads CASSDRFAYNEQFF. The CDR3 DNA sequence: TGTGCCAGCAGTGACAGGTTCGCCTACAATGAGCAGTTCTTC.

This chain links TRBV5-5 with TRBJ2-1; 8 bases are a match to TRBD1. V shed 4 bases, J shed 6 bases, and the junction held 0 bases outside the gene matches. This CDR3 has 12 residues. The germline CDR1 and CDR2 sequences are SGHKS and YYEKEE (reference sequence). The CDR3 sequence is CASSGQGNEQFF. CDR3 coding DNA: TGTGCCAGCAGCGGACAGGGCAATGAGCAGTTCTTC.